These 19 T cell receptor beta chains originate from one sample sequenced in a study of blood T cell repertoires in COVID-19 (dated by TCRdb to 2020 to 2022). Library prep was done by the immunoSEQ multiplex PCR assay. The source is immuneACCESS, and TCRdb retained only in-frame sequences with V and J called. Part of the clones is not carried over; for the studies checked, unresolved V genes explain less than half of this, and the remainder is unexplained. The sample table holds 180,000 or so clones, of which around 86% were seen once. The leading ten clones occupy over 7.5% of the sample. The source material was PBMCs or T cells enriched from blood (not recorded which). These receptors came from a young woman who had recovered from COVID-19.

The V call is TRBV28, the J call TRBJ2-7; 12 positions agree with TRBD2. CDR3 length equals 15 residues. Germline V lookup: CDR1 MDHEN, CDR2 SYDVKM. V was pared by 6 bases and J by 2 bases, with 5 bases of the junction left unmatched. CDR3 region: CASSASGRAPYEQYF. The CDR3, as DNA: TGTGCCAGCAGCGCTAGCGGGAGGGCCCCCTACGAGCAGTACTTC.

CDR3 region: CASSLIGRAYNEQFF. The CDR3 DNA reads as TGTGCCAGCAGTTTAATCGGGAGGGCCTACAATGAGCAGTTCTTC. This chain connects TRBV28 to TRBJ2-1; 8 bases match TRBD2. V lost 2 bases and J lost 2; bases outside the gene matches: 2. The CDR3 extends over 15 amino acids. Germline CDR1 is MDHEN and CDR2 is SYDVKM.

This chain connects TRBV15 to TRBJ2-6; 9 positions agree with TRBD2. V lost 1 base to trimming and J lost 2 bases; unmatched junction nucleotides: 3. Germline V gene sequence: CDR1 LNHNV, CDR2 YYDKDF (reference sequence). This CDR3 spans 17 amino acids. CDR3 in amino acids: CATSRGSGRAGANVLTF. The DNA for the CDR3 is TGTGCCACCAGCAGAGGTAGCGGGAGAGCTGGGGCCAACGTCCTGACTTTC.

The sample holds a few counts of this clone. This chain uses TRBV4-1 with TRBJ2-1; D gene uncertain. This CDR3 contains 15 residues. The V and J ends lost 0 bases and 4 bases respectively, with 10 bases between them. Germline lookup yields CDR1 MGHRA and CDR2 YSYEKL. The CDR3 loop is CASSQEKRLYNEQFF. The DNA of the CDR3 is TGCGCCAGCAGCCAAGAAAAGCGTCTGTACAATGAGCAGTTCTTC.

The chain uses TRBV20-1 and TRBJ2-7; a possible D gene is TRBD2 (5 bases). Germline V gene lookup returns CDR1 DFQATT and CDR2 SNEGSKA (reference sequence). Trimming took off 3 bases at V and 4 bases at J, with 16 bases between the two ends. This CDR3 comprises 14 residues. The DNA of the CDR3 is TGCAGTGCTAGTTTTGTCGGGGATCGGTACGAGCAGTACTTC. This translates into CSASFVGDRYEQYF.

The CDR3 nucleotides read TGTGCCAGCTCACGTTGGAGGAATTCGGGTGAGACCCAGTACTTC. It encodes CASSRWRNSGETQYF. V and J are TRBV18 and TRBJ2-5, with D maybe TRBD2 (5 bases). There are 15 residues in the CDR3. Germline CDR1 is KGHSH and CDR2 is LQKENI. Trimming took off 4 bases at V and 5 bases at J, with 17 bases between the two ends.

V is TRBV28 and J is TRBJ2-1; tentative D call: TRBD2 (6 bases). The V and J ends lost 7 bases and 6 bases respectively, with 7 bases between them. Germline-derived CDR1 and CDR2 are MDHEN and SYDVKM. The CDR3 extends over 11 amino acids. The CDR3 DNA reads as TGTGCCAGCATGGGGGGCAATGAGCAGTTCTTC. This sequence encodes CASMGGNEQFF.

The chain has TRBV28 and TRBJ1-2, with TRBD1 matching over 7 bases. Looked up from germline, CDR1 is MDHEN and CDR2 is SYDVKM. V lost 2 bases to trimming and J lost 4 bases; unmatched junction nucleotides: 7. CDR3 size: 15 residues. The CDR3 DNA is TGTGCCAGCAGTTTACCGCAGACAGGGAGCTATGGCTACACCTTC. Translation: CASSLPQTGSYGYTF.

The gene calls are TRBV28 and TRBJ2-3; tentative D call: TRBD2 (6 bases). This CDR3 region has 15 residues. Trimming took off 10 bases at V and 2 bases at J, with 19 bases between the two ends. Per germline, CDR1 MDHEN and CDR2 SYDVKM. Here the CDR3 DNA reads TGTGCCACAATAGGAGGGCCCAGATTCACAGATACGCAGTATTTT. Translation: CATIGGPRFTDTQYF.

V gene TRBV27 combines with J gene TRBJ1-6, with 9 positions matching TRBD1. Trimming took 0 bases from V and 9 from J; bases not matched to a gene: 3. Germline CDR1 reads MNHEY; CDR2 reads SMNVEV (reference sequence). This CDR3 is built from 15 residues. The CDR3 sequence is CASSLSQGAGSPLHF. CDR3 DNA: TGTGCCAGCAGTTTATCACAGGGGGCAGGTTCACCCCTCCACTTT.

This chain joins TRBV18 and TRBJ2-7; a possible D gene is TRBD1 (6 bases). Germline CDR1 is KGHSH and CDR2 is LQKENI. The V gene lost 3 bases and the J gene lost 1 base, with 13 bases spanning the gap. The CDR3 consists of 15 residues. CDR3 sequence: CASSPLTGSSYEQYF. CDR3 nucleotides: TGTGCCAGCTCACCCTTGACAGGCTCTTCCTACGAGCAGTACTTC.

The chain carries TRBV2 and TRBJ2-5; D not resolved. The length of the CDR3 is 13 residues. The germline CDR1 and CDR2 sequences are SNHLY and FYNNEI. Trimming took off 7 bases at V and 11 bases at J, with 20 bases between the two ends. The CDR3 DNA sequence: TGTGCCAGCACGGGTGTCGCGGCCACGACGCAGTACTTC. This gives the protein CASTGVAATTQYF. Combining the CDR3 with reference TRBV2 and TRBJ2-5 gives the whole variable domain EPEVTQTPSHQVTQMGQEVILRCVPISNHLYFYWYRQILGQKVEFLVSFYNNEISEKSEIFDDQFSVERPDGSNFTLKIRSTKLEDSAMYFCASTGVAATTQYFGPGTRLLVL.

This clone has a handful of counts. The rearrangement links TRBV18 to TRBJ2-3; possibly TRBD1 for D (5 bases). The length of the CDR3 is 13 residues. The germline gives CDR1 KGHSH, CDR2 LQKENI. V lost 3 bases to trimming and J lost 14 bases, with 18 bases between them. The CDR3 DNA sequence: TGTGCCAGCTCACCCTCGGACACCCGGGCGGTGTATTTT. Protein: CASSPSDTRAVYF.

J is TRBJ1-6 and V is TRBV14; tentatively, D is TRBD1 (6 bases). The CDR3 has 16 amino acids. From germline, CDR1 is SGHDN and CDR2 FVKESK. V was trimmed by 2 bases and J by 7 bases, leaving 15 bases between them. The DNA for the CDR3 is TGTGCCAGCAGCCAAAACAGCGTAAGGGGGAATTCACCCCTCCACTTT. Its translation: CASSQNSVRGNSPLHF.

J is TRBJ2-3 and V is TRBV9; 7 nucleotides align to TRBD1. V trimming: 0 bases; J trimming: 3 bases; junction bases outside the gene matches: 4. Germline lookup yields CDR1 SGDLS and CDR2 YYNGEE. This CDR3 has 15 residues. CDR3 sequence reads: CASSVAGRGTDTQYF. The CDR3, as DNA: TGTGCCAGCAGCGTAGCTGGCAGGGGGACAGATACGCAGTATTTT.

This chain joins TRBV18 and TRBJ2-6; a weak D match, TRBD1 (6 bases). Trimming stripped 2 bases from V and 0 bases from J, with 11 bases between. The CDR3 covers 17 residues. Per the germline V gene, CDR1 is KGHSH and CDR2 is LQKENI. CDR3 nucleotides: TGTGCCAGCTCACCATACAGGGAGAGCTCTGGGGCCAACGTCCTGACTTTC. Translation: CASSPYRESSGANVLTF.

About this clone itself: Compared with germline, one end of the junction differs, possibly owing to a read error. The chain employs TRBV30 and TRBJ2-3; D might be TRBD2 (5 bases). This CDR3 has 17 amino acids. Looked up from germline, CDR1 is GTSNPN and CDR2 is SVGIG (reference sequence). CDR3 sequence: CAWTHSASGIGTNTQYF. In DNA, the CDR3 is TGTGCCTGGACCCATAGCGCTTCTGGGATCGGCACAAATACGCAGTATTTT.

This rearrangement joins TRBV30 to TRBJ2-7; TRBD2 matches 11 bases. V dropped 0 bases and J dropped 4; count of bases not matched to a gene: 8. The CDR3 has 16 amino acids. The germline gives CDR1 GTSNPN, CDR2 SVGIG (reference sequence). The CDR3: CAWSVQGTSGSYEQYF. The CDR3 bases are TGTGCCTGGAGTGTACAAGGAACTAGCGGGAGTTACGAGCAGTACTTC.

The count of this clone is one. The V gene is TRBV6-6, the J gene TRBJ1-2; 7 nucleotides align to TRBD1. Germline V gene data show CDR1 as MNHNY and CDR2 as SVGAGI (reference sequence). Trimming at V came to 6 bases and at J to 0 bases, leaving 7 bases not matched to a gene. This CDR3 has 15 residues. The CDR3 is CASSPGQDSNYGYTF. CDR3 nucleotides: TGTGCCAGCAGCCCCGGACAGGATTCTAACTATGGCTACACCTTC.